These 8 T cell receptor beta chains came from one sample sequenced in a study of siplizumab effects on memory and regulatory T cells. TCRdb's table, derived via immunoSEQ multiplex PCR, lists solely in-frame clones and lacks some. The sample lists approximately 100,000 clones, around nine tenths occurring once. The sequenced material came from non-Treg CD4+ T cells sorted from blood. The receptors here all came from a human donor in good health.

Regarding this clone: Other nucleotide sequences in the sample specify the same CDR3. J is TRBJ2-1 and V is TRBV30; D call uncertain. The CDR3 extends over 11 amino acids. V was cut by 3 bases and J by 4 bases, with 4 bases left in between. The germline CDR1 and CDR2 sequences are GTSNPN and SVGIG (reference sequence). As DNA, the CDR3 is TGTGCCTGGAGGGGATACAATGAGCAGTTCTTC. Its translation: CAWRGYNEQFF.

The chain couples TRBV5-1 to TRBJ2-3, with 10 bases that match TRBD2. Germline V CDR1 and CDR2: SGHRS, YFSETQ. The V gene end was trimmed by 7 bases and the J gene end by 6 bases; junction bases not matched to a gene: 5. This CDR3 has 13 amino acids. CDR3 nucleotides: TGCGCCAGCGGAACGGGACTAGCGGATACGCAGTATTTT. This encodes CASGTGLADTQYF.

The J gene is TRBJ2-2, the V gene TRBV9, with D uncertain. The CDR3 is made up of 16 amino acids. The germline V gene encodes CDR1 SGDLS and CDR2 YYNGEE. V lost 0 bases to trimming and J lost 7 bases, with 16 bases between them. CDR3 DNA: TGTGCCAGCAGCGTAGCTACCGAGTGGTCCCGCGGGGAGCTGTTTTTT. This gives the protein CASSVATEWSRGELFF.

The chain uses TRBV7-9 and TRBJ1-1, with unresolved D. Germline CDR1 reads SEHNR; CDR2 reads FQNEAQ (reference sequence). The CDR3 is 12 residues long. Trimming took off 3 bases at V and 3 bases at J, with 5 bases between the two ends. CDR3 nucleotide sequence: TGTGCCAGCAGCTTTGCCGACACTGAAGCTTTCTTT. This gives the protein CASSFADTEAFF.

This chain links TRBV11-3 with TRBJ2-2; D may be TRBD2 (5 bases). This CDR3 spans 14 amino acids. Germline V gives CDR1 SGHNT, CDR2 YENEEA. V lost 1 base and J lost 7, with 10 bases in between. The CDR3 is CASSLGGSGGELFF. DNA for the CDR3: TGTGCCAGCAGCTTAGGCGGAAGCGGCGGGGAGCTGTTTTTT.

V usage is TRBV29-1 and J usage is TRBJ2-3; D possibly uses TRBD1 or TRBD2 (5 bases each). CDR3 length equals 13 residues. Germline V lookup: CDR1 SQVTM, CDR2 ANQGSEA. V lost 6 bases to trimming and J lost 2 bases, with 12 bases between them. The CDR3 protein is CSVRDGSTDTQYF. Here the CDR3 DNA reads TGCAGCGTCCGGGACGGCTCCACAGATACGCAGTATTTT.

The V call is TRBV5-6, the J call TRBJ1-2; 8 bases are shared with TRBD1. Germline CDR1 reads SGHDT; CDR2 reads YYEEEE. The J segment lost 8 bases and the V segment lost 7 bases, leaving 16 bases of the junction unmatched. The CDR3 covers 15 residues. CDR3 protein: CASLKWTGPHGGYTF. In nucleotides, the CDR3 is TGTGCCAGCTTGAAATGGACAGGGCCCCACGGGGGCTACACCTTC. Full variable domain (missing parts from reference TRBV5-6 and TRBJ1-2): DAGVTQSPTHLIKTRGQQVTLRCSPKSGHDTVSWYQQALGQGPQFIFQYYEEEERQRGNFPDRFSGHQFPNYSSELNVNALLLGDSALYLCASLKWTGPHGGYTFGSGTRLTVV.

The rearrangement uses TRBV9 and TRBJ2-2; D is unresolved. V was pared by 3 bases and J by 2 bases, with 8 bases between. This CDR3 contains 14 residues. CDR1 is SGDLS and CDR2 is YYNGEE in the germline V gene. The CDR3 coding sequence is TGTGCCAGCAGCGCAGAGAGTAACACCGGGGAGCTGTTTTTT. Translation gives CASSAESNTGELFF.